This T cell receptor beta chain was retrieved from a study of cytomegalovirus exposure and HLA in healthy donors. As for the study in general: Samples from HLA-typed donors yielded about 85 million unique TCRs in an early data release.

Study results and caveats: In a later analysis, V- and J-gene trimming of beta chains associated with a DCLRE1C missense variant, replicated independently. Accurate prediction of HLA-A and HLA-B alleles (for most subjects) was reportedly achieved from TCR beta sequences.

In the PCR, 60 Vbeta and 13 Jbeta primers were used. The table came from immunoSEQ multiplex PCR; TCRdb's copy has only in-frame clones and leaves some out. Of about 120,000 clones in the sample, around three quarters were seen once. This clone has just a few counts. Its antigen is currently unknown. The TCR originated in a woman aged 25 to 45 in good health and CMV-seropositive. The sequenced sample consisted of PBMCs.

CDR3 nucleotides: TGTGCCAGCAGCCGCGGGGCAGCCCAAGAGACCCAGTACTTC. Amino acids: CASSRGAAQETQYF. The gene calls are TRBV28 and TRBJ2-5; weak D call: TRBD2 (6 bases). Trimming pared 6 bases from V and 1 base from J, leaving 12 bases between. The CDR3 consists of 14 residues. The germline CDR1 and CDR2 sequences are MDHEN and SYDVKM.